The TCR beta chain under discussion was sequenced for a study of blood T cell repertoires in COVID-19 (dated by TCRdb to about 2020). With respect to the entire study: Collaborator samples came from the United States, Italy and Spain and covered acute and convalescent phases of COVID-19. The prospective study material was composed of cDNA or gDNA derived from T cells, B-cell-depleted T cells, or PBMCs. The dataset comprised deeply sampled blood TCRbeta repertoires from subjects exposed to, actively infected with, or recovered from COVID-19. The repertoires were released in a freely available public database intended as a resource for research on the immune response to SARS-CoV-2. Samples were obtained from the ongoing ImmuneRACE study (first 160 participants) and from about 1,300 subjects provided by 6 global collaborators. Sample metadata almost always included a de-identified subject ID, COVID-19 status, age in years and sex. HLA class I and class II types, where available, came from metadata supplied by the sample provider rather than from assay-based typing. General conclusions and limits of the study: Clinical and demographic metadata were provided uncurated, with the amount varying by source and participant.

Sequences MDHEN (CDR1) and SYDVKM (CDR2) are obtained from the germline V gene. The trim is 7 bases for V and 7 bases for J, with a gap of 14 bases between the germline ends. From cysteine to phenylalanine, the CDR3 is 13 amino acids long. Left in the record is the CDR3 DNA by itself, 39 bases read in frame from the first base. Enrolling through a virtual design, the prospective study's participants ranged in age from roughly 18 to 95 years and lived across more than 20 United States geographic areas. Cohort assignment in the prospective study relied on participant-reported clinical history from a screening survey and a study questionnaire. Exposed participants had been in contact, within 2 weeks of entering the study, with a person who had a PCR-confirmed or clinician-diagnosed case of COVID-19. In the prospective study, mobile phlebotomists collected whole blood, serum and a nasopharyngeal or oropharyngeal swab from each participant. Over a roughly 2-month period, participants in the prospective study had the option of providing additional blood draws and questionnaires. Before DNA extraction, blood samples from the prospective study were shipped at room temperature or frozen.

As for this clone: Its target antigen remains unknown. Per-base quality was not reported, and no clone a single base away is much larger than it.

The immunoSEQ Assay, a bias-controlled multiplex PCR, was used to amplify TCRbeta CDR3 regions from genomic DNA. Per the original workflow: The number of nucleated cells in each sample was estimated from the amplification of reference gene primers within the assay. To quantify the absolute abundance of each unique TCRbeta CDR3 rearrangement, sequence reads were collapsed and filtered. For each sample, productive Simpson clonality was calculated by taking the square root of Simpson's diversity index across productive rearrangements. The immuneACCESS repertoire file appears here via TCRdb, limited to in-frame rearrangements. These files lack a portion of the clones; in checked studies, under half of the deficit traces to unresolved V genes, and the cause of the others is not known. From that table come the V and J calls and clone size; the DNA was used to work out D and trimming. The sample has about 320,000 clones on record, roughly 85% of them singletons. The top ten clonotypes cover 1.9% of the sample.

The source material was PBMCs or T cells enriched from blood (not recorded which). The sequence came from a woman aged 30 to 39 who had been exposed to COVID-19. The sequence joins TRBV28 to TRBJ1-5; the D gene is perhaps TRBD1, from 5 matching bases. The DNA sequence is TGTGCCAGCAAAGGTTGGGGGAGGCAGCCCCAGCATTTT. The resulting protein is CASKGWGRQPQHF.